These 18 T cell receptor beta chains were sequenced from one sample in a study of blood T cell repertoires in COVID-19. TCRdb's copy holds only in-frame clones and misses some; the assay was immunoSEQ multiplex PCR. The table has roughly 100,000 clones, 81% seen once. Input material: peripheral blood. These TCRs come from a man of 80 years or more with acute or convalescent COVID-19.

This clone occurred many times. V usage is TRBV11-2 and J usage is TRBJ2-2, with D perhaps matching TRBD1 (5 bases). Germline CDR1 and CDR2: SGHAT and FQNNGV. V lost 1 base to trimming and J lost 9 bases, with 15 bases between them. The CDR3 has 15 residues. The CDR3 bases are TGTGCCAGCAGCTTAGTGACAGCACGACCCCGGGAGCTGTTTTTT. Its translation is CASSLVTARPRELFF. Full variable domain (rest looked up from reference TRBV11-2 and TRBJ2-2): EAGVAQSPRYKIIEKRQSVAFWCNPISGHATLYWYQQILGQGPKLLIQFQNNGVVDDSQLPKDRFSAERLKGVDSTLKIQPAKLEDSAVYLCASSLVTARPRELFFGEGSRLTVL.

The chain recombines TRBV11-2 with TRBJ1-6; D not certain. Germline V gene data show CDR1 as SGHAT and CDR2 as FQNNGV. The CDR3 is 16 amino acids. V was clipped by 4 bases and J by 0 bases, with 10 bases between them. Written as DNA, the CDR3 is TGTGCCAGCAGCTCTGCAAGTAGCTCCTATAATTCACCCCTCCACTTT. Protein: CASSSASSSYNSPLHF.

The chain recombines TRBV2 with TRBJ2-3, with TRBD1 matching 9 bases. The CDR3 has 15 residues. The junction had 4 bases not matched to a gene; V was cut back by 6 bases and J by 0 bases. The germline V gene encodes CDR1 SNHLY and CDR2 FYNNEI. The CDR3 nucleotides read TGTGCCAGCAGAGTACAGGGGGCTAGCACAGATACGCAGTATTTT. Its translation is CASRVQGASTDTQYF.

This clone was seen just once. This rearrangement joins TRBV29-1 to TRBJ2-4; 9 bases agree with TRBD1. Trimming removed 8 bases from V and 8 bases from J; junction bases left unmatched: 19. The CDR3 totals 16 residues. Per germline, CDR1 SQVTM and CDR2 ANQGSEA. The CDR3 DNA follows: TGCAGCTACTCCGGCGACAGGGGGTCGGCGGGGGACATTCAGTACTTC. Its translation is CSYSGDRGSAGDIQYF.

This clone was detected only a few times. This chain links TRBV2 with TRBJ1-1, with 7 bases matching TRBD1. Germline values: CDR1 SNHLY, CDR2 FYNNEI. The J segment lost 4 bases and the V segment lost 5 bases, leaving 4 bases of the junction unmatched. The CDR3 contains 13 residues. CDR3 DNA: TGTGCCAGCAGTAACAGGGGATCCACTGAAGCTTTCTTT. Its protein product is CASSNRGSTEAFF.

The sample holds a few counts of this clone. The genes are TRBV18 and TRBJ2-7, with 13 bases that match TRBD2. CDR3 length: 15 residues. Germline V CDR1 and CDR2: KGHSH, LQKENI. Trimming removed 7 bases from V and 2 bases from J; junction bases left unmatched: 5. DNA of the CDR3: TGTGCCAGCTTACGGACTAGCGGGGGTCCCTACGAGCAGTACTTC. It translates to CASLRTSGGPYEQYF.

The DNA for the CDR3 is TGTGCCAGCTCACGAGTAGATACGCAGTATTTT. Its translation: CASSRVDTQYF. The rearrangement uses TRBV18 and TRBJ2-3, with D uncertain. Germline CDR1 and CDR2: KGHSH and LQKENI. CDR3 size: 11 residues. Trimming cost V 4 bases and J 5 bases, with 4 bases left between them.

This sequence joins TRBV29-1 and TRBJ2-1; D uncertain. CDR1 SQVTM and CDR2 ANQGSEA come from the germline V gene. This CDR3 is built from 11 residues. The V and J ends lost 4 bases and 8 bases respectively, with 9 bases between them. As DNA, the CDR3 is TGCAGCGTTGGGAGAATCTATGAGCAGTTCTTC. It is translated as CSVGRIYEQFF.

This rearrangement joins TRBV6-5 to TRBJ2-7; tentative D call: TRBD1 (6 bases). V was pared by 5 bases and J by 5 bases, with 19 bases between. CDR1 MNHEY and CDR2 SVGAGI come from the germline V gene. The CDR3 spans 15 residues. DNA of the CDR3: TGTGCCAGCAGTCGAAAACAGGGTTCGACCAACGAGCAGTACTTC. Amino acid sequence: CASSRKQGSTNEQYF.

The chain has TRBV7-3 and TRBJ2-5; 12 bases line up with TRBD2. Germline loops: CDR1 SGHTA, CDR2 FQGTGA. This CDR3 has 16 residues. The V segment lost 1 base and the J segment 4 bases; nucleotides outside the gene matches: 4. Written as DNA, the CDR3 is TGTGCCAGCAGCTTAAATCCACTAGCGGGAGGAGAGACCCAGTACTTC. Translated: CASSLNPLAGGETQYF.

This clone occurred once. The V gene is TRBV28, the J gene TRBJ1-4; TRBD1 agrees at 8 bases. Unmatched junction bases numbered 6, after V lost 1 base and J lost 8 bases. Germline-derived CDR1 and CDR2 are MDHEN and SYDVKM. The CDR3 is made up of 15 amino acids. CDR3 sequence (DNA): TGTGCCAGCAGTTTATATACAGGGGGGCAGGAAAAACTGTTTTTT. Its protein is CASSLYTGGQEKLFF.

The rearrangement links TRBV2 to TRBJ1-3, with 10 bases that match TRBD1. There are 15 residues in the CDR3. V shed 5 bases, J shed 5 bases, and the junction held 6 bases outside the gene matches. Germline V CDR1 and CDR2: SNHLY, FYNNEI. The CDR3 protein is CASSPGQGSRNTIYF. The CDR3, as DNA: TGTGCCAGCAGTCCGGGACAGGGGAGCCGAAACACCATATATTTT.

This clone was picked up one time. J is TRBJ1-4 and V is TRBV4-1, with unresolved D. The CDR3 length is 15 residues. Trimming pared 1 base from V and 8 bases from J, leaving 14 bases between. The germline CDR1 and CDR2 sequences are MGHRA and YSYEKL. CDR3 nucleotides: TGCGCCAGCAGCCAAGGTTCGGCAGGCAACGAAAAACTGTTTTTT. The encoded protein is CASSQGSAGNEKLFF.

This clone was observed once. J is TRBJ1-1 and V is TRBV6-5; 7 nucleotides align to TRBD1. The V and J ends lost 5 bases and 0 bases, in that order; junction bases with no gene match: 6. CDR1 is MNHEY and CDR2 is SVGAGI in the germline V gene. The CDR3 covers 15 residues. The CDR3, as DNA: TGTGCCAGCAGTAGGGGGCAGTTCATGAACACTGAAGCTTTCTTT. Its protein is CASSRGQFMNTEAFF.

The chain is built from TRBV5-1 and TRBJ2-3, with 9 bases identical to TRBD2. Trimming took 1 base from V and 3 from J; bases not matched to a gene: 3. The CDR3 covers 15 residues. The germline gives CDR1 SGHRS, CDR2 YFSETQ. CDR3 region: CASSLMLAGTDTQYF. In DNA, the CDR3 is TGCGCCAGCAGCTTGATGCTAGCGGGGACAGATACGCAGTATTTT. Based on the CDR3 plus reference TRBV5-1 and TRBJ2-3, the full variable domain is KAGVTQTPRYLIKTRGQQVTLSCSPISGHRSVSWYQQTPGQGLQFLFEYFSETQRNKGNFPGRFSGRQFSNSRSEMNVSTLELGDSALYLCASSLMLAGTDTQYFGPGTRLTVL.

The V call is TRBV5-4, the J call TRBJ1-1; 8 bases align to TRBD1. The CDR3 totals 18 residues. CDR1 is SGHNT, CDR2 YYREEE, per germline (reference sequence). Trimming at V came to 0 bases and at J to 5 bases, leaving 15 bases not matched to a gene. CDR3 loop: CASSLEGFQGARKTEAFF. The DNA of the CDR3 is TGTGCCAGCAGCTTGGAAGGCTTCCAGGGGGCAAGAAAGACTGAAGCTTTCTTT.

This clone was seen a few times. This CDR3 is CASSYPTEFEAFF. DNA for the CDR3: TGTGCCAGCAGTTACCCCACAGAGTTTGAAGCTTTCTTT. J is TRBJ1-1 and V is TRBV6-6; D unclear. The CDR3 spans 13 residues. Germline V gene lookup returns CDR1 MNHNY and CDR2 SVGAGI (reference sequence). V lost 2 bases, J lost 7 bases, and 11 bases lay in between.

The rearrangement joins TRBV9 to TRBJ2-1; 12 bases fit TRBD2. Germline V CDR1 and CDR2: SGDLS, YYNGEE. CDR3 length equals 13 residues. J lost 7 bases, V lost 4 bases, and 0 bases had no gene match. Written as DNA, the CDR3 is TGTGCCAGCAGCACTAGCGGGAGGAATGAGCAGTTCTTC. Translating it yields CASSTSGRNEQFF.